This TCR beta chain was found in a study of blood T cell repertoires in COVID-19. Study information: Samples came from the United States, Italy and Spain, spanning acute and convalescent COVID-19. T cells, B-cell-depleted T cells, or PBMCs provided the cDNA or gDNA that served as material.

From germline, CDR1 is SGHTA and CDR2 FQGNSA. V trimming: 5 bases; J trimming: 4 bases; junction bases outside the gene matches: 5. CDR3 size: 14 residues. In the original processing: Counts of nucleated cells, estimated from reference gene primer amplification, were obtained. Data came from immunoSEQ multiplex PCR; TCRdb stores just in-frame clones and leaves some out. The V and J calls and clone size were taken over from that table, and D and trimming were inferred from the DNA. The sample has roughly 250,000 clones; around four fifths are singletons. The material sequenced was peripheral blood. The V and J genes are TRBV7-2 and TRBJ2-5, with 9 bases matching TRBD1. The receptor's source is a woman in her 70s with acute or convalescent COVID-19. CDR3 nucleotides: TGTGCCAGCAGCCCCGGGACAGGGTTAGAGACCCAGTACTTC. This encodes CASSPGTGLETQYF.